The clone carrying this T cell receptor (beta chain) has a single count. The CDR3 is 12 residues long. The V gene's germline CDR1 is SQVTM and CDR2 ANQGSEA. Participants' own reports of clinical history determined their cohort assignment. This sample is drawn from a study of blood T cell repertoires in COVID-19. Study in general: The origin of the acute and convalescent COVID-19 samples was the United States, Italy and Spain.

Profiled with immunoSEQ multiplex PCR; TCRdb holds only in-frame clones, not every one. Of roughly 310,000 clones listed, more than 90% were seen once; the top ten hold around 2.5%. V and J are TRBV29-1 and TRBJ2-3, with TRBD1 matching over 11 bases. What was sequenced was PBMCs or T cells enriched from blood (not recorded which). This sequence was found in a man aged 55 to 70 who had recovered from COVID-19. CDR3 nucleotide sequence: TGCGCGGGACAGGGGGACACAGATACGCAGTATTTT. Residues: CAGQGDTDTQYF.